This entry is about one TCR beta chain. This sample is part of a study of cytomegalovirus exposure and HLA in healthy donors. The study ran its PCR with 60 Vbeta and 13 Jbeta primers. The assay was immunoSEQ multiplex PCR, and TCRdb's table has in-frame clones only and misses some. The table records around 130,000 clones, around 81% of them present only once. The V gene lost 1 base and the J gene lost 2 bases, with 9 bases spanning the gap. CDR3 size: 13 residues. CDR1 is GTSNPN and CDR2 is SVGIG in the germline V gene (reference sequence). V usage is TRBV30 and J usage is TRBJ2-7, with a possible D match to TRBD1 (5 bases). This clonotype originated in a woman in her 40s in good health and CMV-seronegative. Source material: PBMCs. The CDR3 sequence: CAWSEGYPYEQYF. For the CDR3, the DNA is TGTGCCTGGAGTGAGGGGTACCCCTACGAGCAGTACTTC.